This entry lists 29 T cell receptor beta chains sequenced from one sample in a study of T cell repertoires in cytomegalovirus infection. TCRdb re-derived calls from the reads in MiXCR, one entry per CDR3 protein. The repertoire holds about 240,000 distinct CDR3 sequences, with approximately 13% as singletons. The sample consisted of PBMCs. Source of these receptors: a human donor in good health (CMV status not recorded). Some clones in this sample may be carry-over from other donors' samples.

The rearrangement links TRBV18 to TRBJ2-7; D is perhaps TRBD2 (6 bases). CDR1 is KGHSH and CDR2 is LQKENI in the germline V gene. The CDR3 has 15 residues. Between the trimmed V and J ends, which lost 3 bases and 4 bases, there was a span of 16 bases. The CDR3 coding sequence is TGTGCCAGCTCACCCCTCCCGGGACTGACTTACGAGCAGTACTTC. It yields the protein CASSPLPGLTYEQYF.

This clonotype was observed a handful of times. The chain recombines TRBV4-2 with TRBJ2-1; TRBD2 might be the D (6 bases). The V gene's germline CDR1 is LGHNA and CDR2 YNFKEQ. V dropped 1 base and J dropped 5 bases, with 12 bases sitting between them. The CDR3 extends over 15 amino acids. In DNA form, the CDR3 reads TGTGCCAGCAGCCAAGGGTCGGGAGAGGACAATGAGCAGTTCTTC. Translating gives CASSQGSGEDNEQFF.

This clonotype was detected ten times or more. The chain uses TRBV7-2 and TRBJ2-7; no firm D call. The CDR3 loop spans 14 amino acids. V lost 5 bases, J lost 2 bases, and 13 bases lay in between. The germline V gene encodes CDR1 SGHTA and CDR2 FQGNSA. CDR3 sequence (DNA): TGTGCCAGCAGCCTCTCTCGGGTTGCCTACGAGCAGTACTTC. Its translation: CASSLSRVAYEQYF.

This clonotype was counted many times. V is TRBV7-3 and J is TRBJ2-1; D may be TRBD1 (5 bases). Germline CDR1 SGHTA, CDR2 FQGTGA. The V end was cut by 5 bases, the J end by 7 bases, with 15 bases between. The CDR3 runs to 14 residues. The CDR3 nucleotides are TGTGCCAGCAGCCCAACGGACATAGGGAATGAGCAGTTCTTC. Amino acids: CASSPTDIGNEQFF.

Turning to this clonotype: A read error may be the cause here, since a much bigger clone is one base away. The chain carries TRBV6-2 or TRBV6-3 and TRBJ2-4; no definite D call. This CDR3 has 15 amino acids. Trimming took 4 bases from V and 1 from J, leaving 11 bases between them. The germline gives CDR1 MNHEY, CDR2 SVGEGT. CDR3 region: CASSSGFAAKNIQYF. The CDR3 region has the DNA TGTGCCAGCAGTTCCGGATTTGCGGCCAAAAACATTCAGTACTTC.

The genes are TRBV20-1 and TRBJ2-3; D might be TRBD1 (6 bases). CDR3 length: 16 residues. Trimming took off 0 bases at V and 0 bases at J, with 13 bases between the two ends. The germline gives CDR1 DFQATT, CDR2 SNEGSKA (reference sequence). CDR3 nucleotides: TGCAGTGCTAGAGATCTCGGCAGGGGAAGCACAGATACGCAGTATTTT. Its protein product is CSARDLGRGSTDTQYF.

This clonotype has at least ten counts. V and J are TRBV7-2 and TRBJ2-7; D not resolved. V was cut by 5 bases and J by 4 bases, with 12 bases left in between. Germline values: CDR1 SGHTA, CDR2 FQGNSA. This CDR3 is built from 13 residues. CDR3 in DNA: TGTGCCAGCAGCACCAACCCCGGGTACGAGCAGTACTTC. It is translated as CASSTNPGYEQYF.

The sample holds many counts of this clonotype. The chain couples TRBV12-3 or TRBV12-4 to TRBJ2-1, with TRBD2 matching 7 bases. The CDR3 covers 16 residues. V shed 2 bases, J shed 4 bases, and the junction held 8 bases outside the gene matches. CDR3 DNA: TGTGCCAGCAGTTTATGGCGGGAGAGGGTTTACAATGAGCAGTTCTTC. Translating it yields CASSLWRERVYNEQFF.

The chain joins TRBV14 to TRBJ1-2; maybe TRBD1 (5 bases). The germline CDR1 and CDR2 sequences are SGHDN and FVKESK. The CDR3 length is 14 residues. Deletions cut 3 bases from V and 7 bases from J, with 15 bases between. The CDR3 DNA reads as TGTGCCAGCAGCCAGCAGCCAGGGATGAGTGGCTACACCTTC. Its protein product is CASSQQPGMSGYTF.

This clonotype was seen at least ten times. The chain is built from TRBV27 and TRBJ2-2; D possibly matches TRBD1 or TRBD2 (5 bases each). The V end was cut by 3 bases, the J end by 7 bases, with 12 bases between. The V gene's germline CDR1 is MNHEY and CDR2 SMNVEV (reference sequence). The CDR3 is 14 residues long. CDR3 amino acids: CASSFGGGIGELFF. The CDR3 coding sequence is TGTGCCAGCAGTTTTGGTGGGGGAATCGGGGAGCTGTTTTTT.

This clonotype was found many times. The J gene is TRBJ1-5, the V gene TRBV7-2, with a possible D match to TRBD1 (5 bases). Trimming left V 6 bases short and J 1 base short, with 10 bases between. The CDR3 loop spans 14 amino acids. Germline CDR1 SGHTA, CDR2 FQGNSA. The CDR3 sequence: CASRGGPSNQPQHF. The CDR3, as DNA: TGTGCCAGCAGGGGGGGACCAAGCAATCAGCCCCAGCATTTT. Together with reference TRBV7-2 and TRBJ1-5, the CDR3 gives the full variable domain: GAGVSQSPSNKVTEKGKDVELRCDPISGHTALYWYRQSLGQGLEFLIYFQGNSAPDKSGLPSDRFSAERTGGSVSTLTIQRTQQEDSAVYLCASRGGPSNQPQHFGDGTRLSIL.

This clonotype turned up a few times. This sequence joins TRBV20-1 and TRBJ1-1, with a weak D call TRBD1 (6 bases). Germline CDR1 reads DFQATT; CDR2 reads SNEGSKA (reference sequence). Trimming shortened V by 0 bases and J by 1 base, and 9 bases separated the two germline ends. CDR3 length: 14 amino acids. This CDR3 reads CSARDRGRNTEAFF. CDR3 nucleotide sequence: TGCAGTGCTAGAGACAGGGGACGGAACACTGAAGCTTTCTTT.

The V and J genes are TRBV20-1 and TRBJ2-3; no clear D. Germline V gene sequence: CDR1 DFQATT, CDR2 SNEGSKA (reference sequence). This CDR3 spans 14 amino acids. Trimming took off 2 bases at V and 0 bases at J, with 9 bases between the two ends. The CDR3 spells CSARSQSSTDTQYF. CDR3 nucleotide sequence: TGCAGTGCTAGAAGTCAATCTAGCACAGATACGCAGTATTTT.

At least ten counts were recorded for this clonotype. V and J are TRBV7-8 and TRBJ2-2; no clear D gene. The CDR3 is 13 residues long. Trimming shortened V by 4 bases and J by 3 bases, and 6 bases separated the two germline ends. CDR1 SGHVS and CDR2 FQNEAQ come from the germline V gene. CDR3 loop: CASSSRYTGELFF. DNA for the CDR3: TGTGCCAGCAGCTCCCGATACACCGGGGAGCTGTTTTTT.

In this sample, this clonotype turned up many times. This sequence joins TRBV6-1 and TRBJ1-3, with 9 bases identical to TRBD1. V shed 5 bases and J 7 bases; nucleotides not matched to a gene: 12. This CDR3 has 16 amino acids. In germline, CDR1 is MNHNS, CDR2 SASEGT. In nucleotides, the CDR3 is TGTGCCAGCAGTTCCACCTCGACAGGGGGTTGGAACACCATATATTTT. It encodes CASSSTSTGGWNTIYF.

This clonotype was recorded at least ten times. V is TRBV12-3 or TRBV12-4 and J is TRBJ2-3, with 7 positions matching TRBD1. The CDR3 has 15 amino acids. V lost 5 bases to trimming and J lost 2 bases; unmatched junction nucleotides: 7. The CDR3 spells CASSPGTAHTDTQYF. In DNA form, the CDR3 reads TGTGCCAGCAGTCCCGGGACAGCCCACACAGATACGCAGTATTTT.

The table lists this clonotype with many counts. This rearrangement joins TRBV7-2 to TRBJ1-3; 8 bases agree with TRBD1. V was clipped by 5 bases and J by 4 bases; unmatched bases: 7. The CDR3 loop spans 15 amino acids. CDR1 is SGHTA and CDR2 is FQGNSA in the germline V gene. The CDR3: CASSKDRAGGNTIYF. CDR3 DNA: TGTGCCAGCAGCAAGGACAGGGCTGGCGGAAACACCATATATTTT.

This clonotype occurred many times. V is TRBV7-6 and J is TRBJ2-5; TRBD1 might be the D (6 bases). Germline assignment: CDR1 SGHVS and CDR2 FNYEAQ. The V and J ends lost 6 bases and 5 bases respectively, with 16 bases between them. The length of the CDR3 is 14 residues. CDR3 sequence (DNA): TGTGCCAGCAGTTCCACCACAGGGCTCGAGACCCAGTACTTC. It translates to CASSSTTGLETQYF.

The chain recombines TRBV7-9 with TRBJ2-5; 8 bases line up with TRBD2. The V and J ends lost 5 bases and 4 bases, in that order; junction bases with no gene match: 6. CDR3 length equals 14 residues. Germline loops: CDR1 SEHNR, CDR2 FQNEAQ (reference sequence). The chain's CDR3 is CASSTSSGVETQYF. CDR3 DNA sequence: TGTGCCAGCAGCACCAGTAGCGGGGTAGAGACCCAGTACTTC.

This clonotype was counted a few times. V is TRBV20-1 and J is TRBJ2-1; TRBD1 is a possible D gene (5 bases). CDR1 is DFQATT, CDR2 SNEGSKA, per germline (reference sequence). V lost 4 bases, J lost 0 bases, and 10 bases lay in between. This CDR3 contains 14 residues. The CDR3 region is CSATRQNSYNEQFF. DNA for the CDR3: TGCAGTGCTACTCGACAGAACTCCTACAATGAGCAGTTCTTC.

Ten or more counts support this clonotype. This chain uses TRBV7-2 with TRBJ1-4, with a possible D match to TRBD1 (5 bases). The CDR3 has 15 amino acids. The germline CDR1 and CDR2 sequences are SGHTA and FQGNSA. V was shortened by 5 bases and J by 7 bases, with 17 bases between the two germline ends. The CDR3 DNA follows: TGTGCCAGCAGCCCTAACGGGGACGGCATTGAAAAACTGTTTTTT. Translating it yields CASSPNGDGIEKLFF.

This clonotype has just a few counts. The genes are TRBV23-1 and TRBJ2-3, with unresolved D. TRBV23-1 is labeled an ORF, and its function is uncertain. The CDR3 contains 12 residues. Trimming took off 3 bases at V and 4 bases at J, with 5 bases between the two ends. CDR3: CASSHGADTQYF. The CDR3 DNA sequence: TGCGCCAGCAGTCATGGGGCAGATACGCAGTATTTT.

This clonotype came up many times. The chain recombines TRBV11-1 with TRBJ2-2; D remains unclear. This CDR3 is built from 13 residues. The germline V gene encodes CDR1 SGHAT and CDR2 FQDESV (reference sequence). V lost 5 bases and J lost 6, with 10 bases in between. The CDR3 spells CASSPEAAGELFF. The CDR3 region has the DNA TGTGCCAGCAGCCCCGAGGCGGCCGGGGAGCTGTTTTTT.

At least ten counts were recorded for this clonotype. The CDR3, as DNA: TGTGCCAGCAGCTTAGTAATAGCGGGAGGGATCAATGAGCAGTTCTTC. Its protein is CASSLVIAGGINEQFF. This chain connects TRBV7-2 to TRBJ2-1, with 11 bases aligning to TRBD2. The CDR3 spans 16 residues. With V trimmed by 1 base and J by 6 bases, 5 bases remained unmatched. CDR1 and CDR2 (germline): SGHTA, FQGNSA.

The table lists this clonotype with many counts. This chain links TRBV7-2 with TRBJ2-7; D gene unclear. V was clipped by 5 bases and J by 12 bases, with 17 bases between them. Germline V lookup: CDR1 SGHTA, CDR2 FQGNSA. The CDR3 is 12 residues long. CDR3 loop: CASSGRSIDRYF. The CDR3 region has the DNA TGTGCCAGCAGCGGGCGCTCCATTGATCGGTACTTC.

The chain joins TRBV5-1 to TRBJ1-1; D remains ambiguous. The V end lost 0 bases, the J end lost 0 bases, and 6 bases lay between the germline ends. CDR1 is SGHRS and CDR2 is YFSETQ in the germline V gene. The CDR3 spans 14 residues. CDR3 sequence reads: CASSLAVVNTEAFF. The CDR3 nucleotides read TGCGCCAGCAGCTTGGCCGTAGTGAACACTGAAGCTTTCTTT.

This clonotype was found many times. This chain connects TRBV12-5 to TRBJ2-7, with TRBD1 identical over 7 bases. V dropped 5 bases and J dropped 7; count of bases not matched to a gene: 8. Germline-derived CDR1 and CDR2 are LGHNT and FRNRAP. The CDR3 contains 13 residues. DNA of the CDR3: TGTGCTAGTGGTAGAGAGGGGGCCAGGGAGCAGTACTTC. It yields the protein CASGREGAREQYF.

This clonotype was detected ten times or more. The chain combines TRBV7-2 with TRBJ2-7; 9 bases are a match to TRBD2. This CDR3 spans 16 amino acids. Germline V CDR1 and CDR2: SGHTA, FQGNSA. Germline trimming cut 5 bases from V and 5 bases from J; bases unmatched to any gene: 13. CDR3 protein: CASSPGAAGGPNEQYF. Here the CDR3 DNA reads TGTGCCAGCAGCCCCGGCGCGGCGGGAGGGCCTAACGAGCAGTACTTC. The full variable domain, completed using reference TRBV7-2 and TRBJ2-7, is GAGVSQSPSNKVTEKGKDVELRCDPISGHTALYWYRQSLGQGLEFLIYFQGNSAPDKSGLPSDRFSAERTGGSVSTLTIQRTQQEDSAVYLCASSPGAAGGPNEQYFGPGTRLTVT.

This clonotype was found many times. The J gene is TRBJ2-3, the V gene TRBV7-2; D is unclear. The CDR3 is 12 residues long. The germline CDR1 and CDR2 sequences are SGHTA and FQGNSA. Between the trimmed V and J ends, which lost 5 bases and 9 bases, there was a span of 12 bases. Here the CDR3 reads CASSTPFSTQYF. The CDR3 DNA is TGTGCCAGCAGCACTCCCTTCTCGACGCAGTATTTT. The variable domain in full, with the rest retrieved from reference TRBV7-2 and TRBJ2-3, is GAGVSQSPSNKVTEKGKDVELRCDPISGHTALYWYRQSLGQGLEFLIYFQGNSAPDKSGLPSDRFSAERTGGSVSTLTIQRTQQEDSAVYLCASSTPFSTQYFGPGTRLTVL.